The 10 T cell receptor beta chains given below trace back to one sample, sequenced in a study of blood T cell repertoires in COVID-19. Measured with immunoSEQ multiplex PCR; TCRdb has only the in-frame clones, and not every one. The table includes about 120,000 clones, about 79% detected once. Sequences were obtained from peripheral blood. Receptors were obtained from a man aged 70-80 years with acute or convalescent COVID-19.

This clone has just a few counts. The rearrangement uses TRBV6-2 or TRBV6-3 and TRBJ1-1, with D unresolved. This CDR3 contains 11 residues. Germline lookup yields CDR1 MNHEY and CDR2 SVGEGT. The V end lost 4 bases, the J end lost 3 bases, and 3 bases lay between the germline ends. CDR3 protein: CASSSYTEAFF. CDR3 DNA sequence: TGTGCCAGCAGTTCCTACACTGAAGCTTTCTTT.

This clone was observed a few times. The V gene is TRBV2, the J gene TRBJ1-1; D not resolved. With 7 bases removed from V and 5 bases from J, the gap between germline ends came to 11 bases. This CDR3 is 12 amino acids long. CDR1 is SNHLY and CDR2 is FYNNEI in the germline V gene. The CDR3 DNA follows: TGTGCCAGCAAGAACCAGTTAACTGAAGCTTTCTTT. As protein: CASKNQLTEAFF.

The rearrangement joins TRBV7-3 to TRBJ1-1; TRBD1 agrees at 7 bases. Germline CDR1 reads SGHTA; CDR2 reads FQGTGA. This CDR3 is 13 amino acids long. V was pared by 5 bases and J by 4 bases, with 4 bases of the junction left unmatched. The CDR3 bases are TGTGCCAGCAGCCCGGGACAGCGCACTGAAGCTTTCTTT. It codes for CASSPGQRTEAFF.

In its sample, this clone was seen a few times. The genes are TRBV5-1 and TRBJ1-1; a weak D match, TRBD1 (6 bases). The CDR3 totals 17 residues. V lost 3 bases and J lost 0, with 18 bases in between. Germline CDR1 and CDR2: SGHRS and YFSETQ. The CDR3 region has the DNA TGCGCCAGCAGCTCGGGACACCTCTTATCCATGAACACTGAAGCTTTCTTT. Encoded protein: CASSSGHLLSMNTEAFF.

The chain employs TRBV7-3 and TRBJ2-3; 7 positions match TRBD2. In germline, CDR1 is SGHTA, CDR2 FQGTGA. This CDR3 spans 16 amino acids. The ends lost 4 bases at V and 8 bases at J; junction bases unmatched: 15. CDR3 sequence: CASSSKTSRVGATQYF. CDR3 bases: TGTGCCAGCAGCTCCAAGACTAGCCGAGTTGGTGCTACGCAGTATTTT.

The J gene is TRBJ2-2, the V gene TRBV10-3; TRBD2 agrees at 10 bases. Per the germline V gene, CDR1 is ENHRY and CDR2 is SYGVKD. There are 14 residues in the CDR3. Trimming took 7 bases from V and 3 from J; bases not matched to a gene: 2. The CDR3, as DNA: TGTGCCATCAAAAGCGGGGGGGACACCGGGGAGCTGTTTTTT. Translating it yields CAIKSGGDTGELFF.

This chain joins TRBV5-1 and TRBJ1-2; D perhaps matches TRBD1 (5 bases). V lost 0 bases to trimming and J lost 11 bases, with 14 bases between them. Germline CDR1 reads SGHRS; CDR2 reads YFSETQ. The CDR3 is made up of 13 amino acids. CDR3 bases: TGCGCCAGCAGCTTGGGGCAGGGAACGTCGTACACCTTC. Translated: CASSLGQGTSYTF.

This sequence joins TRBV25-1 and TRBJ1-5, with TRBD1 matching over 8 bases. Germline CDR1 reads MGHDK; CDR2 reads SYGVNS. V shed 6 bases and J 2 bases; nucleotides not matched to a gene: 3. The CDR3 contains 14 residues. CDR3 residues: CASREQGGNQPQHF. The CDR3 DNA reads TGTGCCAGCAGAGAACAGGGGGGCAATCAGCCCCAGCATTTT.

The chain employs TRBV10-3 and TRBJ1-1; the D gene is possibly TRBD1 (6 bases). The germline V and J ends were trimmed by 6 bases and 0 bases, with 11 bases remaining between them. The CDR3 length is 14 residues. Germline V lookup: CDR1 ENHRY, CDR2 SYGVKD. CDR3 sequence reads: CAISGQLMNTEAFF. The CDR3 bases are TGTGCCATCAGCGGACAGCTCATGAACACTGAAGCTTTCTTT.

This chain uses TRBV11-2 with TRBJ1-2, with D possibly being TRBD1 (6 bases). V lost 0 bases to trimming and J lost 3 bases, with 11 bases between them. This CDR3 has 15 residues. Germline assignment: CDR1 SGHAT and CDR2 FQNNGV. The DNA of the CDR3 is TGTGCCAGCAGCTTAGACTTCAGGGGAGACTATGGCTACACCTTC. This codes for CASSLDFRGDYGYTF.